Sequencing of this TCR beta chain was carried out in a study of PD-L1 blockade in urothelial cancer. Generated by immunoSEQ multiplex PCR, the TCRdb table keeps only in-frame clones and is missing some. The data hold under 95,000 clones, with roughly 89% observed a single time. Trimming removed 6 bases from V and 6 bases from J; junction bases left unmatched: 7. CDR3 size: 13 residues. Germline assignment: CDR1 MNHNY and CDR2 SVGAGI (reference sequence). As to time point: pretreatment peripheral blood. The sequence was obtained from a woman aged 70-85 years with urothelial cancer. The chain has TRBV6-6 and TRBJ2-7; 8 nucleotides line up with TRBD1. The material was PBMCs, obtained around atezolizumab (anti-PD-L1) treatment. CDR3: CASSRQGPGEQYF. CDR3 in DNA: TGTGCCAGCAGCCGACAGGGGCCAGGCGAGCAGTACTTC.